This record looks at one TCR beta chain sequence and its context. The sample comes from a study of blood T cell repertoires in COVID-19. Background on the study: The samples span acute and convalescent COVID-19 from the United States, Italy and Spain.

Sequencing was performed with immunoSEQ multiplex PCR; in TCRdb, only in-frame clones are kept and a portion is missing. The repertoire holds around 40,000 clones, with around 87% as singletons. The source is a middle-aged man with active or convalescent COVID-19. The sequenced material came from peripheral blood.

CDR3 in DNA: TGTGCCAGCAGTCCCCTTGGACAGCCAGAAGCTTTCTTT. It specifies CASSPLGQPEAFF. The chain has TRBV27 and TRBJ1-1; maybe TRBD1 (6 bases). The CDR3 covers 13 residues. The ends were cut back, 5 bases at V and 8 bases at J, with 15 bases in the middle. Germline assignment: CDR1 MNHEY and CDR2 SMNVEV (reference sequence).